This T cell receptor (beta chain) comes out of a study of OX40 agonist ivuxolimab in advanced cancers. Study details: The dose-escalation group included hepatocellular carcinoma, melanoma, renal cell carcinoma and head and neck cancer. Patients were around 83% male with ages about 23 to 79, mean 60.

Whole-study results and caveats: The study observed clonal expansion of CD4+ and CD8+ blood T cells by week 6 at 0.1 to 3.0 mg/kg.

Germline CDR1 is KGHSH and CDR2 is LQKENI. The germline V and J ends were trimmed by 8 bases and 2 bases, with 13 bases remaining between them. The CDR3 has 13 residues. Turning to this clone: Its antigen is not identified.

Peripheral blood came from all dose cohorts at three timepoints. Only in-frame clones appear in the TCRdb table, and some are missing; sequencing was by immunoSEQ multiplex PCR. Counted here are around 22,000 clones, roughly 88% occurring once; the ten biggest clones make up roughly a third. The V gene is TRBV18, the J gene TRBJ2-7, with D possibly being TRBD1 (6 bases). The clonotype originates from an adult with an advanced solid tumor such as melanoma, head and neck, liver or kidney cancer. The sequenced sample was CD4+ or CD8+ T cells sorted from blood, obtained in a trial of the OX40 agonist ivuxolimab. CDR3 nucleotide sequence: TGTGCCAGCGCTGTTGGACAGACCTACGAGCAGTACTTC. It codes for CASAVGQTYEQYF.